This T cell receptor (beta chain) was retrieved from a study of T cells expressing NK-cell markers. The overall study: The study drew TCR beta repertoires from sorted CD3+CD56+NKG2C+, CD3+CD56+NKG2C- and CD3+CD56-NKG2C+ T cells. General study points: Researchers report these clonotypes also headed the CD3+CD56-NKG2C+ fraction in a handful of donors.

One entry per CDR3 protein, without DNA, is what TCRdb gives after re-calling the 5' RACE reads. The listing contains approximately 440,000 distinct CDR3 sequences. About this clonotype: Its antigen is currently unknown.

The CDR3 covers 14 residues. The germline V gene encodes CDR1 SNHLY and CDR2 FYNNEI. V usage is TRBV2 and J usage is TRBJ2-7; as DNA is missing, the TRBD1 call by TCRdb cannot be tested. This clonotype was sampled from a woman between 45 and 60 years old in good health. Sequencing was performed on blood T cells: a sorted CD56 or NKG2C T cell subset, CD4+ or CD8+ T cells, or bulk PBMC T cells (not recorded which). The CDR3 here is CASIRTGPFGEQYF.